The 24 T cell receptor beta chains reported below all come from one sample, sequenced in a study of T cells in Graves' hyperthyroidism and ophthalmopathy. Amplification of TCR beta CDR3 regions used RNA as the template. First-round RT-PCR with HTBI primers amplified the TCR CDR3 region. From the multiplex PCR reads, TCRdb called clonotypes with MiXCR, one entry per CDR3 protein. Of hundreds of thousands of distinct CDR3 sequences listed, over 12% are singletons. Sequencing was carried out using blood. The source is a man in his fifties with Graves' ophthalmopathy.

This clonotype was detected many times. This rearrangement joins TRBV7-9 to TRBJ2-3; TRBD2 might be the D (6 bases). The CDR3 is 16 amino acids. From germline, CDR1 is SEHNR and CDR2 FQNEAQ (reference sequence). V was trimmed by 7 bases and J by 2 bases, leaving 19 bases between them. CDR3 loop: CASNTLSGRDTDTQYF. In DNA, the CDR3 is TGTGCCAGCAACACGCTATCCGGGAGAGACACAGATACGCAGTATTTT.

The rearrangement links TRBV29-1 to TRBJ2-1; D is possibly TRBD1 or TRBD2 (5 bases each). V was trimmed by 4 bases and J by 9 bases, leaving 7 bases between them. This CDR3 spans 10 amino acids. Germline V gives CDR1 SQVTM, CDR2 ANQGSEA. This chain's CDR3 is CSVGGVEQFF. In DNA form, the CDR3 reads TGCAGCGTTGGAGGGGTTGAGCAGTTCTTC.

This clonotype showed up many times. The genes are TRBV20-1 and TRBJ2-3; 10 bases map to TRBD2. This CDR3 has 16 amino acids. Germline trimming cut 0 bases from V and 5 bases from J; bases unmatched to any gene: 8. The germline CDR1 and CDR2 sequences are DFQATT and SNEGSKA (reference sequence). CDR3 nucleotide sequence: TGCAGTGCTAGAGATACAGCGGGAGGGCAAGGAGATACGCAGTATTTT. This encodes CSARDTAGGQGDTQYF.

This clonotype was detected only a few times. The chain combines TRBV11-3 with TRBJ2-6; D is unresolved. This CDR3 region has 17 residues. The germline gives CDR1 SGHNT, CDR2 YENEEA. The V end lost 1 base, the J end lost 0 bases, and 10 bases lay between the germline ends. The CDR3 here is CASSLAELLSGANVLTF. CDR3 DNA sequence: TGTGCCAGCAGCTTAGCGGAGCTACTCTCTGGGGCCAACGTCCTGACTTTC. Supplemented by reference TRBV11-3 and TRBJ2-6, the full variable domain reads EAGVVQSPRYKIIEKKQPVAFWCNPISGHNTLYWYLQNLGQGPELLIRYENEEAVDDSQLPKDRFSAERLKGVDSTLKIQPAELGDSAVYLCASSLAELLSGANVLTFGAGSRLTVL.

This clonotype was observed many times. The V gene is TRBV11-3, the J gene TRBJ2-5; no clear D. The V end lost 1 base, the J end lost 5 bases, and 14 bases lay between the germline ends. CDR1 and CDR2 from the germline V gene are SGHNT and YENEEA. The length of the CDR3 is 15 residues. Written as DNA, the CDR3 is TGTGCCAGCAGCTTAGCCAGGACGCCCGGGGAGACCCAGTACTTC. Protein product: CASSLARTPGETQYF.

Of note for this clonotype: The junction departs from the called germline gene at one end, perhaps through a read error. The gene calls are TRBV6-1 and TRBJ2-1; 8 bases are a match to TRBD2. Per the germline V gene, CDR1 is MNHNS and CDR2 is SASEGT. The CDR3 consists of 15 residues. CDR3 nucleotides: TGTGCCGGCAGGAAGACTAGCGCATTCTACAATGAGCAGTTCTTC. This encodes CAGRKTSAFYNEQFF.

The chain combines TRBV10-3 with TRBJ1-1; TRBD1 aligns across 10 bases. Germline loops: CDR1 ENHRY, CDR2 SYGVKD. Germline trimming cut 7 bases from V and 2 bases from J; bases unmatched to any gene: 13. The CDR3 is 17 amino acids. The CDR3 loop is CAIKAGTGVSSNTEAFF. Written as DNA, the CDR3 is TGTGCCATCAAAGCCGGGACAGGGGTTAGTTCAAACACTGAAGCTTTCTTT.

This clonotype was seen at least ten times. V gene TRBV13 combines with J gene TRBJ2-5; no clear D gene. The CDR3 is 14 residues long. Germline lookup yields CDR1 PRHDT and CDR2 FYEKMQ (reference sequence). Deletions cut 5 bases from V and 2 bases from J, with 12 bases between. In DNA form, the CDR3 reads TGTGCCAGCAGCCGCCTCGGAGTGCAAGAGACCCAGTACTTC. Its protein is CASSRLGVQETQYF.

This clonotype occurred many times. This chain links TRBV5-6 with TRBJ2-5; D ambiguous. Germline CDR1 SGHDT, CDR2 YYEEEE. This CDR3 contains 15 residues. V was trimmed by 4 bases and J by 0 bases, leaving 13 bases between them. In nucleotides, the CDR3 is TGTGCCAGCAGCGAGGCAAAGGAGTACCAAGAGACCCAGTACTTC. It translates to CASSEAKEYQETQYF.

V gene TRBV24-1 combines with J gene TRBJ2-1; 11 bases align to TRBD2. The CDR3 is 15 residues long. CDR1 and CDR2 from the germline V gene are KGHDR and SFDVKD. J was trimmed by 6 bases and V by 4 bases; bases with no gene match: 4. This chain's CDR3 is CATSETSGRVNEQFF. The CDR3 DNA reads TGTGCCACCAGTGAAACTAGCGGGAGAGTCAATGAGCAGTTCTTC.

The sample holds a few counts of this clonotype. The chain is built from TRBV25-1 and TRBJ2-1; 7 positions agree with TRBD2. The CDR3 has 15 amino acids. Looked up from germline, CDR1 is MGHDK and CDR2 is SYGVNS. V gave up 8 bases and J gave up 0 bases; unmatched junction bases: 7. CDR3 nucleotide sequence: TGTGCCAGCCAACTGGGCGGGAGCTCCTACAATGAGCAGTTCTTC. Translated: CASQLGGSSYNEQFF.

Notes on this clonotype: A much larger clonotype is one base distant, so this may be a read error. CDR3 residues: CASRPFGTGADNEQFF. In nucleotides, the CDR3 is TGTGCCAGCAGACCTTTCGGGACAGGGGCCGACAATGAGCAGTTCTTC. The rearrangement joins TRBV6-1 to TRBJ2-1; 10 nucleotides agree with TRBD1. V lost 6 bases and J lost 5; bases outside the gene matches: 10. The V gene's germline CDR1 is MNHNS and CDR2 SASEGT. The CDR3 is 16 amino acids.

This rearrangement joins TRBV12-3 or TRBV12-4 to TRBJ1-5; unclear D gene. V dropped 5 bases and J dropped 9 bases, with 14 bases sitting between them. CDR3 length: 13 residues. CDR3 in DNA: TGTGCCAGCAGTCAGGAGACCGGTAGGCCCCAGCATTTT. This encodes CASSQETGRPQHF.

This clonotype was counted ten times or more. The chain carries TRBV18 and TRBJ1-5, with a tentative D call TRBD1 (6 bases). The CDR3 is 15 residues long. Trimming cost V 4 bases and J 5 bases, with 15 bases left between them. CDR1 is KGHSH, CDR2 LQKENI, per germline. Written as DNA, the CDR3 is TGTGCCAGCTCACGGCGGGGGCACGAAGATCAGCCCCAGCATTTT. Translating it yields CASSRRGHEDQPQHF.

There are a few counts of this clonotype. This chain links TRBV20-1 with TRBJ2-5, with TRBD2 identical over 15 bases. Unmatched junction bases numbered 9, after V lost 6 bases and J lost 4 bases. This CDR3 is 16 amino acids long. From germline, CDR1 is DFQATT and CDR2 SNEGSKA (reference sequence). DNA of the CDR3: TGCAGTGCCCCCGGACTAGCGGGAGGGAAACCAGAGACCCAGTACTTC. This encodes CSAPGLAGGKPETQYF.

The chain carries TRBV7-6 and TRBJ2-7; 12 bases map to TRBD1. This CDR3 has 14 amino acids. Germline CDR1 is SGHVS and CDR2 is FNYEAQ. The ends lost 5 bases at V and 6 bases at J; junction bases unmatched: 5. CDR3 protein: CASSQGQGASEQYF. CDR3 DNA sequence: TGTGCCAGCAGCCAGGGACAGGGGGCTTCCGAGCAGTACTTC. Full variable domain (rest looked up from reference TRBV7-6 and TRBJ2-7): GAGVSQSPRYKVTKRGQDVALRCDPISGHVSLYWYRQALGQGPEFLTYFNYEAQQDKSGLPNDRFSAERPEGSISTLTIQRTEQRDSAMYRCASSQGQGASEQYFGPGTRLTVT.

This clonotype was observed at least ten times. The CDR3 protein is CSARALGLAGGPLTDTQYF. CDR3 DNA: TGCAGTGCCCGCGCCCTGGGACTAGCGGGAGGGCCGTTAACAGATACGCAGTATTTT. The chain employs TRBV20-1 and TRBJ2-3, with 16 bases matching TRBD2. This CDR3 has 19 amino acids. The V and J ends lost 6 bases and 3 bases, in that order; junction bases with no gene match: 15. Germline assignment: CDR1 DFQATT and CDR2 SNEGSKA (reference sequence).

This clonotype was seen a handful of times. This chain connects TRBV20-1 to TRBJ2-2, with 9 bases fitting TRBD2. The CDR3 is 15 amino acids. Trimming removed 4 bases from V and 2 bases from J; junction bases left unmatched: 5. Germline V gene sequence: CDR1 DFQATT, CDR2 SNEGSKA (reference sequence). CDR3: CSATKREDNTGELFF. The CDR3, as DNA: TGCAGTGCTACCAAGCGGGAGGATAACACCGGGGAGCTGTTTTTT.

The rearrangement joins TRBV9 to TRBJ1-6, with D perhaps matching TRBD1 (5 bases). Per the germline V gene, CDR1 is SGDLS and CDR2 is YYNGEE. CDR3 length equals 14 residues. Trimming removed 2 bases from V and 14 bases from J, with 17 bases in between. The CDR3 nucleotides are TGTGCCAGCAGCGTCCGAGACAGCTTGGGTACCCTCCACTTT. Translating it yields CASSVRDSLGTLHF.

This clonotype was counted ten times or more. CDR3 DNA: TGTGCCATCAGTGAGGGGGCCGGCGGAAACTATGGCTACACCTTC. This sequence encodes CAISEGAGGNYGYTF. The J gene is TRBJ1-2, the V gene TRBV10-3, with D perhaps matching TRBD1 (5 bases). Trimming shortened V by 2 bases and J by 2 bases, and 12 bases separated the two germline ends. Germline values: CDR1 ENHRY, CDR2 SYGVKD. This CDR3 region has 15 residues.

This chain uses TRBV20-1 with TRBJ2-1; TRBD2 matches at 11 bases. After removal of 7 bases from V and 7 bases from J, the junction contained 9 bases not matched to a gene. Germline V gene data show CDR1 as DFQATT and CDR2 as SNEGSKA (reference sequence). The CDR3 is 14 amino acids. In nucleotides, the CDR3 is TGCAGTGTGGCGGCTAGCGGGAGGCGGAATGAGCAGTTCTTC. Its translation: CSVAASGRRNEQFF.

V and J are TRBV10-2 and TRBJ2-3; 10 positions match TRBD1. The CDR3 contains 20 residues. The ends lost 4 bases at V and 1 base at J; junction bases unmatched: 17. Germline assignment: CDR1 WSHSY and CDR2 SAAADI. CDR3 in amino acids: CASSGLGQGPRELGTDTQYF. CDR3 sequence (DNA): TGCGCCAGCAGTGGTTTGGGACAGGGGCCACGGGAGCTGGGCACAGATACGCAGTATTTT.

This clonotype showed up many times. The V call is TRBV6-6, the J call TRBJ2-1; perhaps TRBD2 as D (6 bases). The CDR3 runs 18 residues. CDR1 and CDR2 (germline): MNHNY, SVGAGI (reference sequence). With 0 bases removed from V and 3 bases from J, the gap between germline ends came to 18 bases. CDR3 DNA sequence: TGTGCCAGCAGTTACTCTGAAATTTCCGGGAGACTCTACAATGAGCAGTTCTTC. It encodes CASSYSEISGRLYNEQFF.

This clonotype has only a few counts. The chain recombines TRBV20-1 with TRBJ1-2; D remains unclear. V lost 1 base and J 4 bases, leaving 10 bases between the germline ends. The CDR3 spans 13 residues. Germline CDR1 DFQATT, CDR2 SNEGSKA (reference sequence). DNA of the CDR3: TGCAGTGCTAGAGCCGGGGTTACCTATGGCTACACCTTC. Translation: CSARAGVTYGYTF.